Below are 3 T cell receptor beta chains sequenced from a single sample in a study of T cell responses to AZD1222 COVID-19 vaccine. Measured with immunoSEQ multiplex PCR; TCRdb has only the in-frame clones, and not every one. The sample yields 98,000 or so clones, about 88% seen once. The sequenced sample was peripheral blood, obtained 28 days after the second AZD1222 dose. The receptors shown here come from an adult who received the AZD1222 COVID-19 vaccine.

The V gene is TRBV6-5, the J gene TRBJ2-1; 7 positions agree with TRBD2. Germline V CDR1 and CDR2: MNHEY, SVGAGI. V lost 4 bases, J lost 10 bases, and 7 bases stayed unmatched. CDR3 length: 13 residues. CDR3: CASSSLGGDEQFF. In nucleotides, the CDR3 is TGTGCCAGCAGTTCCCTGGGGGGGGACGAGCAGTTCTTC.

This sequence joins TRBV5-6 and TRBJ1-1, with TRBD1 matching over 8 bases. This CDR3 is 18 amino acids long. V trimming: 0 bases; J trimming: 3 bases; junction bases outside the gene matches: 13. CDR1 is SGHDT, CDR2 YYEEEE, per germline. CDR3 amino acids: CASSLVYFRGQSDTEAFF. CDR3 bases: TGTGCCAGCAGCTTGGTCTATTTCAGGGGGCAATCGGACACTGAAGCTTTCTTT.

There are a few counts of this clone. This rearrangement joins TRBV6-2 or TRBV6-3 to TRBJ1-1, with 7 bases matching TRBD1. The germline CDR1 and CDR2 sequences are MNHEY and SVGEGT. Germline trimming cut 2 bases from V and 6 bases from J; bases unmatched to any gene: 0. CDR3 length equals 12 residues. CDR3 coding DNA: TGTGCCAGCAGTTACAGGGGGCCTGAAGCTTTCTTT. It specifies CASSYRGPEAFF.